Listed here are 15 T cell receptor beta chains from one sample, sequenced in a study of immune characterization of retroperitoneal liposarcoma. One entry per CDR3 protein, called by TCRdb with MiXCR from the PCR reads. The sample comprises some 10,000 distinct CDR3 sequences, about a quarter of which are singletons, and 8.5% rests with the top ten. The sequenced material came from tumor tissue. The receptors come from a female donor with retroperitoneal liposarcoma.

This clonotype was seen many times. V and J are TRBV12-3 or TRBV12-4 and TRBJ2-2; 7 bases are shared with TRBD2. The V segment lost 1 base and the J segment 4 bases; nucleotides outside the gene matches: 6. The CDR3 covers 16 residues. The CDR3 DNA reads TGTGCCAGCAGTTTAGGGGCGGGAGCGCCCACCGGGGAGCTGTTTTTT. As protein: CASSLGAGAPTGELFF.

The chain combines TRBV6-1 with TRBJ2-7, with 9 bases aligning to TRBD1. The CDR3 extends over 12 amino acids. The V and J ends lost 10 bases and 6 bases, in that order; junction bases with no gene match: 7. From germline, CDR1 is MNHNS and CDR2 SASEGT. CDR3 bases: TGTGCCACCAGGGACAGGGTAGGCGAGCAGTACTTC. Its protein product is CATRDRVGEQYF.

Ten or more counts support this clonotype. This chain connects TRBV6-1 to TRBJ2-3; 8 nucleotides match TRBD2. The germline V gene has CDR1 MNHNS and CDR2 SASEGT. The CDR3 totals 16 residues. The V and J ends lost 6 bases and 6 bases, in that order; junction bases with no gene match: 14. The CDR3 DNA follows: TGTGCCAGCAGGGGAGGTAGTAGCGGGGTCCGGGATACGCAGTATTTT. It translates to CASRGGSSGVRDTQYF.

This clonotype showed up just a few times. The chain employs TRBV12-3 or TRBV12-4 and TRBJ2-1; 14 bases are shared with TRBD2. This CDR3 is built from 15 residues. The V gene end was trimmed by 4 bases and the J gene end by 9 bases; junction bases not matched to a gene: 5. DNA of the CDR3: TGTGCCAGCAGTTACGGGACTAGCGGGAGTGGTGAGCAGTTCTTC. Translated, it gives CASSYGTSGSGEQFF.

This sequence joins TRBV6-1 and TRBJ2-1, with D hard to call. V lost 6 bases and J lost 9, with 9 bases in between. CDR1 MNHNS and CDR2 SASEGT come from the germline V gene. This CDR3 region has 11 residues. The CDR3 loop is CASSPVGEQFF. CDR3 sequence (DNA): TGTGCCAGCAGCCCCGTAGGTGAGCAGTTCTTC.

This clonotype was seen at least ten times. This chain connects TRBV6-6 to TRBJ2-1; D is unclear. The CDR3 spans 11 residues. Germline values: CDR1 MNHNY, CDR2 SVGAGI (reference sequence). V dropped 0 bases and J dropped 10 bases, with 4 bases sitting between them. The CDR3 is CASSYSGEQFF. CDR3 bases: TGTGCCAGCAGTTACTCGGGGGAGCAGTTCTTC.

This clonotype was seen many times. V is TRBV6-1 and J is TRBJ2-1; 12 bases agree with TRBD1. Germline V gene data show CDR1 as MNHNS and CDR2 as SASEGT. The CDR3 has 16 amino acids. The ends lost 1 base at V and 10 bases at J; junction bases unmatched: 8. CDR3 in amino acids: CASSEDAGTGGDEQFF. The CDR3 DNA follows: TGTGCCAGCAGTGAAGACGCAGGGACAGGGGGCGACGAGCAGTTCTTC.

J is TRBJ1-1 and V is TRBV6-2 or TRBV6-3, with D perhaps TRBD1 (5 bases). Trimming stripped 5 bases from V and 4 bases from J, with 17 bases between. Germline values: CDR1 MNHEY, CDR2 SVGEGT. The CDR3 length is 15 residues. The CDR3 region is CASSQITLRGTEAFF. CDR3 DNA sequence: TGTGCCAGCAGTCAAATTACCCTGAGGGGCACTGAAGCTTTCTTT.

This clonotype came up many times. The rearrangement links TRBV7-9 to TRBJ1-2; weak D call: TRBD1 (6 bases). CDR1 is SEHNR and CDR2 is FQNEAQ in the germline V gene (reference sequence). CDR3 length: 13 residues. Trimming pared 0 bases from V and 7 bases from J, leaving 9 bases between. CDR3 in amino acids: CASSLARTVGYTF. CDR3 sequence (DNA): TGTGCCAGCAGCTTAGCTCGGACAGTTGGCTACACCTTC.

This clonotype ranks as medium-sized. At one of its ends the junction is not consistent with the germline gene, which may arise from a read error. The chain uses TRBV7-7 and TRBJ2-1; TRBD2 is a possible D gene (6 bases). This CDR3 has 15 amino acids. CDR1 and CDR2 (germline): SSHAT, FNYEAQ (reference sequence). In nucleotides, the CDR3 is TGTGCTAGCAGCCCGGCAGGGAGGAGTGGAGAGACCCAGTTCTTC. Translating it yields CASSPAGRSGETQFF.

A single count supports this clonotype. The genes are TRBV28 and TRBJ1-2, with 9 bases identical to TRBD1. The CDR3 spans 15 residues. Per germline, CDR1 MDHEN and CDR2 SYDVKM. V gave up 6 bases and J gave up 2 bases; unmatched junction bases: 7. The CDR3 DNA follows: TGTGCCAGCAGACCACAGGGGGCGCCGAACTATGGCTACACCTTC. Its translation: CASRPQGAPNYGYTF.

This clonotype was recorded many times. The chain uses TRBV7-6 and TRBJ2-1; weak D call: TRBD2 (5 bases). Deletions cut 5 bases from V and 10 bases from J, with 18 bases between. The CDR3 covers 14 residues. CDR1 and CDR2 from the germline V gene are SGHVS and FNYEAQ. The CDR3 region is CASSPEGLAYEQFF. Here the CDR3 DNA reads TGTGCCAGCAGCCCCGAAGGCCTAGCCTACGAGCAGTTCTTC.

The V gene is TRBV11-2, the J gene TRBJ2-5; D gene unclear. Per germline, CDR1 SGHAT and CDR2 FQNNGV. V shed 5 bases and J shed 2 bases, with 15 bases lying between them. The CDR3 loop spans 15 amino acids. In DNA, the CDR3 is TGTGCCAGCAGCCCGGGCTGGGGAAGTCAAGAGACCCAGTACTTC. Its protein is CASSPGWGSQETQYF.

This chain uses TRBV6-1 with TRBJ2-1; 8 positions match TRBD2. CDR1 and CDR2 (germline): MNHNS, SASEGT. J was trimmed by 9 bases and V by 5 bases; bases with no gene match: 12. This CDR3 contains 15 residues. CDR3 loop: CASSSAGEGWGEQFF. The CDR3 coding sequence is TGTGCCAGCAGTTCAGCGGGAGAGGGGTGGGGTGAGCAGTTCTTC.

The CDR3: CASSLGEREQYF. In DNA, the CDR3 is TGTGCCAGCAGCTTAGGAGAGAGGGAGCAGTACTTC. The chain is built from TRBV7-2 and TRBJ2-7, with D unresolved. CDR1 and CDR2 from the germline V gene are SGHTA and FQGNSA. The CDR3 runs to 12 residues. Trimming removed 1 base at V and 7 bases at J, with 8 bases between.